Below, 14 T cell receptor beta chains from the same sample are listed, as sequenced in a study of T cells after yellow fever vaccination. TCRdb re-analysed the 5' RACE reads in MiXCR, keeping a single row per CDR3 protein. The sample comprises about 370,000 distinct CDR3 sequences, around 10% of which are singletons, and around 20% rests with the top ten. Sequencing used PBMCs, obtained on the day of the first yellow fever vaccination. The receptors derive from a man aged 18 to 29 who received the YFV17D yellow fever vaccine.

This chain links TRBV4-1 with TRBJ1-1; tentatively, D is TRBD1 (5 bases). V lost 7 bases and J 6 bases, leaving 15 bases between the germline ends. Germline assignment: CDR1 MGHRA and CDR2 YSYEKL. This CDR3 region has 13 residues. The CDR3 DNA is TGCGCCAGCAACCTGGGGGGTCTCGCTGAAGCTTTCTTT. This codes for CASNLGGLAEAFF.

The chain is built from TRBV6-4 and TRBJ2-7; TRBD1 might be the D (5 bases). The germline V and J ends were trimmed by 5 bases and 3 bases, with 14 bases remaining between them. CDR3 size: 14 residues. Germline V gene data show CDR1 as MRHNA and CDR2 as SNTAGT. CDR3 loop: CASSKDPGNYEQYF. The CDR3 region has the DNA TGTGCCAGCAGTAAAGATCCAGGGAACTACGAGCAGTACTTC.

The chain is built from TRBV7-9 and TRBJ2-1; D not resolved. In germline, CDR1 is SEHNR, CDR2 FQNEAQ (reference sequence). Trimming left V 0 bases short and J 7 bases short, with 7 bases between. The CDR3 spans 13 residues. The chain's CDR3 is CASSLALKNEQFF. The CDR3 DNA follows: TGTGCCAGCAGCTTAGCGCTGAAAAATGAGCAGTTCTTC. The whole variable domain, filled in from reference TRBV7-9 and TRBJ2-1, reads DTGVSQNPRHKITKRGQNVTFRCDPISEHNRLYWYRQTLGQGPEFLTYFQNEAQLEKSRLLSDRFSAERPKGSFSTLEIQRTEQGDSAMYLCASSLALKNEQFFGPGTRLTVL.

In this sample, this clonotype turned up a few times. As DNA, the CDR3 is TGTGCCAGCAGCTCCCACCCGGCGGGGGGACTCTCCTACAATGAGCAGTTCTTC. Translated, it gives CASSSHPAGGLSYNEQFF. The chain employs TRBV9 and TRBJ2-1; 8 bases line up with TRBD2. The J segment lost 0 bases and the V segment lost 4 bases, leaving 12 bases of the junction unmatched. Germline assignment: CDR1 SGDLS and CDR2 YYNGEE. This CDR3 is 18 amino acids long.

Only a few counts were recorded for this clonotype. This chain connects TRBV12-3 or TRBV12-4 to TRBJ1-6, with TRBD1 identical over 7 bases. The CDR3 extends over 16 amino acids. V shed 7 bases, J shed 0 bases, and the junction held 6 bases outside the gene matches. The DNA for the CDR3 is TGTGCCAGCACCCCAGGGGGGAGCTCCTATAATTCACCCCTCCACTTT. Protein: CASTPGGSSYNSPLHF.

V gene TRBV15 combines with J gene TRBJ2-1; D is tentatively TRBD1 or TRBD2 (6 bases each). CDR3 length: 13 amino acids. The V end was cut by 6 bases, the J end by 15 bases, with 21 bases between. Per germline, CDR1 LNHNV and CDR2 YYDKDF (reference sequence). The CDR3 reads CATSEGGSRVLFF. CDR3 in DNA: TGTGCCACCAGTGAGGGGGGATCTAGGGTCCTGTTCTTC.

The genes are TRBV6-1 and TRBJ1-2; D not resolved. V was trimmed by 2 bases and J by 5 bases, leaving 15 bases between them. Germline lookup yields CDR1 MNHNS and CDR2 SASEGT. The CDR3 runs 15 residues. CDR3 amino acids: CASSEKSSDSYGYTF. The CDR3 DNA is TGTGCCAGCAGTGAAAAGAGCTCGGATTCTTATGGCTACACCTTC.

This clonotype was counted ten times or more. CDR3 sequence reads: CASSPDRGNEQYF. CDR3 coding DNA: TGTGCCAGCAGCCCTGACAGGGGCAACGAGCAGTACTTC. The chain is built from TRBV12-3 or TRBV12-4 and TRBJ2-7; the match to TRBD1 covers 8 bases. J was trimmed by 5 bases and V by 6 bases; bases with no gene match: 6. The length of the CDR3 is 13 residues.

This chain joins TRBV27 and TRBJ2-2, with D perhaps matching TRBD1 or TRBD2 (6 bases each). Trimming shortened V by 10 bases and J by 6 bases, and 21 bases separated the two germline ends. CDR3 length: 15 amino acids. Germline CDR1 reads MNHEY; CDR2 reads SMNVEV (reference sequence). CDR3 sequence (DNA): TGTGCCACCACTAGAAGGGGGGAGAATTCCGGGGAGCTGTTTTTT. This sequence encodes CATTRRGENSGELFF.

This clonotype was counted only a few times. V gene TRBV18 combines with J gene TRBJ1-1, with D tentatively TRBD1 (5 bases). This CDR3 is built from 15 residues. V was cut by 0 bases and J by 4 bases, with 12 bases left in between. Germline assignment: CDR1 KGHSH and CDR2 LQKENI. The CDR3 sequence is CASSPPMGGGTEAFF. The CDR3 DNA is TGTGCCAGCTCACCACCCATGGGGGGTGGCACTGAAGCTTTCTTT.

This clonotype was observed a few times. The chain recombines TRBV7-2 with TRBJ1-4, with TRBD1 as a possible D gene (5 bases). The V and J ends lost 5 bases and 5 bases respectively, with 12 bases between them. The CDR3 length is 14 residues. Germline V gene lookup returns CDR1 SGHTA and CDR2 FQGNSA. The CDR3 region has the DNA TGTGCCAGCAGCCAGCCCGGGGGGAATGAAAAACTGTTTTTT. It translates to CASSQPGGNEKLFF.

The sample holds a few counts of this clonotype. The rearrangement joins TRBV10-3 to TRBJ2-2, with 7 bases that match TRBD1. The CDR3 has 14 amino acids. CDR1 is ENHRY and CDR2 is SYGVKD in the germline V gene. The V gene end was trimmed by 10 bases and the J gene end by 0 bases; junction bases not matched to a gene: 5. This chain's CDR3 is CATLQGANTGELFF. In nucleotides, the CDR3 is TGTGCCACCCTCCAGGGGGCGAACACCGGGGAGCTGTTTTTT.

In this sample, this clonotype turned up a few times. This chain connects TRBV20-1 to TRBJ2-5; TRBD2 agrees at 9 bases. Germline trimming cut 3 bases from V and 5 bases from J; bases unmatched to any gene: 10. The germline V gene encodes CDR1 DFQATT and CDR2 SNEGSKA (reference sequence). This CDR3 is 15 amino acids long. The CDR3 region has the DNA TGCAGTGCTAGTGGGGGGGGGACTAGCTATGAGACCCAGTACTTC. Amino acids: CSASGGGTSYETQYF.

The rearrangement uses TRBV20-1 and TRBJ2-1; no firm D call. Trimming took off 3 bases at V and 10 bases at J, with 13 bases between the two ends. This CDR3 comprises 12 residues. Germline V gene sequence: CDR1 DFQATT, CDR2 SNEGSKA (reference sequence). The CDR3 bases are TGCAGTGCTAGTCCGGCGAGTCAGGAGCAGTTCTTC. Protein product: CSASPASQEQFF.